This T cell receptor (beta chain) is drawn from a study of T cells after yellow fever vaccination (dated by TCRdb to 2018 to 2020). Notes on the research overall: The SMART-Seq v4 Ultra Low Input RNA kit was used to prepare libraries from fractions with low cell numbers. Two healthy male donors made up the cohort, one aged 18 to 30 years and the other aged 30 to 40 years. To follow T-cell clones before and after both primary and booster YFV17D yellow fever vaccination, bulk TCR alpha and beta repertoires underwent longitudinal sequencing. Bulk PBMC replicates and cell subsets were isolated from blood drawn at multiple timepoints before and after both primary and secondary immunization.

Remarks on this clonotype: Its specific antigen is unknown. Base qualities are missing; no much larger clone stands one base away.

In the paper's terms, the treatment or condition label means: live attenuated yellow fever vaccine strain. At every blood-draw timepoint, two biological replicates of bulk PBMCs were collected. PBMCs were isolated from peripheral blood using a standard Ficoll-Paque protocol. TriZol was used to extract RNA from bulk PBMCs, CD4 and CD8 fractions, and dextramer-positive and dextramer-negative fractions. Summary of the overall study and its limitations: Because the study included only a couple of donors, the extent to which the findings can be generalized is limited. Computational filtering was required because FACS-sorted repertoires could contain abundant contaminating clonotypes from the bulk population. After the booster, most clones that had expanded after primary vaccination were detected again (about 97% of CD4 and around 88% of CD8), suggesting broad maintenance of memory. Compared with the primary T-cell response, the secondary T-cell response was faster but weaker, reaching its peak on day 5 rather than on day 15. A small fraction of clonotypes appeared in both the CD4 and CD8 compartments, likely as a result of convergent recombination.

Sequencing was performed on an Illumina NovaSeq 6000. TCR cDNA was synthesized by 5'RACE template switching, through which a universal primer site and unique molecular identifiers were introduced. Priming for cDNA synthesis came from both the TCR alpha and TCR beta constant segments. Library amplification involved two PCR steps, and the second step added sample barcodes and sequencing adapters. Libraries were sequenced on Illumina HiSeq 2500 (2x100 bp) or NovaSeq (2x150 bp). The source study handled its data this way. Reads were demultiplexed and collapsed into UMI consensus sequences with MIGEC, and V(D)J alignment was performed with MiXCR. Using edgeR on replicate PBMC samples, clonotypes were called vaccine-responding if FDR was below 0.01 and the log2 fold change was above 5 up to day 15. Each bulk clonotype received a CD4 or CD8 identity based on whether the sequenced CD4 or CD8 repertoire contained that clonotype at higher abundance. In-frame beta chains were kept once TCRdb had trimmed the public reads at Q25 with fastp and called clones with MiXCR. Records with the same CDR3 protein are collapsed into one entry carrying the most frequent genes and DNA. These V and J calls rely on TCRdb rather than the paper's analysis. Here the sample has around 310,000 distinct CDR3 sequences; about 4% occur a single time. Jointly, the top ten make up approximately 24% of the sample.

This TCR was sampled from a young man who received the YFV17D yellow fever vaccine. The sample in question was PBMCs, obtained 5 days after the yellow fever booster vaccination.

The CDR3 protein: CASSLEGLAGVYNEQFF. The nucleotide sequence reads TGCGCCAGCAGCTTGGAGGGACTAGCGGGGGTCTACAATGAGCAGTTCTTC. Here the chain combines TRBV5-1 and TRBJ2-1; TRBD2 agrees with 14 junctional bases. Per the germline V gene, SGHRS is the CDR1 and YFSETQ is the CDR2. The CDR3, cysteine through phenylalanine, is 17 amino acids long. The only DNA kept is the CDR3, 51 bases in frame from the first base. Germline trimming: 0 bases from V, 3 bases from J; junction bases outside gene matches: 2.